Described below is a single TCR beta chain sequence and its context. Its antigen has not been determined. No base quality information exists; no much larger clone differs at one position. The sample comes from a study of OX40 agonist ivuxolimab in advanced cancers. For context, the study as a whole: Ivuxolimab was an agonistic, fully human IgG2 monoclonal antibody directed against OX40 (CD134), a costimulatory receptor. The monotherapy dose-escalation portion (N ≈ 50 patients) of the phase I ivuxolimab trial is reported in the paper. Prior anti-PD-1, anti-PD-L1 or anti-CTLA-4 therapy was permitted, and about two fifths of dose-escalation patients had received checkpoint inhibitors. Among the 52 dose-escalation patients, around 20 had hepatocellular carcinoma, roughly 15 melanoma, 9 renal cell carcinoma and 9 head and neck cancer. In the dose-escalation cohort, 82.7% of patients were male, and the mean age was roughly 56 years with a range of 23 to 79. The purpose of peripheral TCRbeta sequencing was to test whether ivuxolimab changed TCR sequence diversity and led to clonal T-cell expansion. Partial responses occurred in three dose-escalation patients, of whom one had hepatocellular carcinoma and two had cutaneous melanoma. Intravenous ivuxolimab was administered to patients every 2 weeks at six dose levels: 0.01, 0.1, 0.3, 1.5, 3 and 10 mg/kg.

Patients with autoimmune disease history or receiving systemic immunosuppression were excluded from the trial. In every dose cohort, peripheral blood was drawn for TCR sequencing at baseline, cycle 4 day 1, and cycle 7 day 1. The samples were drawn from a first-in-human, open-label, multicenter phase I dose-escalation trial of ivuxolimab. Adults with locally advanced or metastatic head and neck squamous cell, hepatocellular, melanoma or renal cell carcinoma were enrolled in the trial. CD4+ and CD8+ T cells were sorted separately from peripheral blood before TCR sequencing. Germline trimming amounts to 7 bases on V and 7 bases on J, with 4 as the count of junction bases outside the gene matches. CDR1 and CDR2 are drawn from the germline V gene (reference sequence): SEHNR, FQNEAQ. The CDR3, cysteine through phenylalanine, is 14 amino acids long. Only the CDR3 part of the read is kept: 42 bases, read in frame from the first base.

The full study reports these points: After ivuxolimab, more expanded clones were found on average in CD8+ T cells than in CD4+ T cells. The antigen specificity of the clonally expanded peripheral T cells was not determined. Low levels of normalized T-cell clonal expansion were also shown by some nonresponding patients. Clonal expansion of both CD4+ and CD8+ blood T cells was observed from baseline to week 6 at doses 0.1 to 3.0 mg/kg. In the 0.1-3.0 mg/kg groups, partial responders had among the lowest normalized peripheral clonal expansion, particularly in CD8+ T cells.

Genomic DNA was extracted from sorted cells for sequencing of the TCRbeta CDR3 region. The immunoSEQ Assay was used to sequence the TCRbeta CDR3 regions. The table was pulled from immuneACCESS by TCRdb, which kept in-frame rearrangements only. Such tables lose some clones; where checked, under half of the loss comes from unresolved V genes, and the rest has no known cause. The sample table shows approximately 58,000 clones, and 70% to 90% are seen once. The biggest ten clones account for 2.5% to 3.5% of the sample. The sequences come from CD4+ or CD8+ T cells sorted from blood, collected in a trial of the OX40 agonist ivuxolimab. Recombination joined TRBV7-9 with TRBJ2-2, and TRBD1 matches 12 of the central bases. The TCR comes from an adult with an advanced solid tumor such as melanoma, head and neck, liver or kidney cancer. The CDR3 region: CASTGTGGVGELFF. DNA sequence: TGTGCCAGCACCGGGACAGGGGGCGTCGGGGAGCTGTTTTTT.